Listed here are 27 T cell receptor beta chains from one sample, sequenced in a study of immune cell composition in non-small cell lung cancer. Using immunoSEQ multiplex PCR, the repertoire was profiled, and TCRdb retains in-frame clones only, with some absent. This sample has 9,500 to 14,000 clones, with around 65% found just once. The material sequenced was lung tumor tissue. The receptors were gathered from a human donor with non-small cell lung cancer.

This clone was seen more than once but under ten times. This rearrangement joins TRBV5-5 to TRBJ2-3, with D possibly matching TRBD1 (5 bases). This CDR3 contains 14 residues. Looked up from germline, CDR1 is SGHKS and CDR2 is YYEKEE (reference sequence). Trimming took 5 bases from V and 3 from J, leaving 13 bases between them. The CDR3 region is CASSRQSGTDTQYF. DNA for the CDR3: TGTGCCAGCAGTCGACAGTCAGGGACAGATACGCAGTATTTT.

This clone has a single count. CDR3 in amino acids: CASSLAEPLTDTQYF. CDR3 in DNA: TGTGCCAGCAGCTTAGCGGAACCCCTCACAGATACGCAGTATTTT. The rearrangement joins TRBV5-4 to TRBJ2-3, with D perhaps TRBD2 (5 bases). The CDR3 runs to 15 residues. The V end lost 2 bases, the J end lost 2 bases, and 12 bases lay between the germline ends. CDR1 is SGHNT, CDR2 YYREEE, per germline (reference sequence).

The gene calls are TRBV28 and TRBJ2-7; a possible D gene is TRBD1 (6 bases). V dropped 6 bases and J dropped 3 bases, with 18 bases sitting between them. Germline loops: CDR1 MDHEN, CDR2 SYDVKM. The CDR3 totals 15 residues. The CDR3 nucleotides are TGTGCCAGCAGCTCTCCCGGGACATTACGCTACGAGCAGTACTTC. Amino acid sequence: CASSSPGTLRYEQYF. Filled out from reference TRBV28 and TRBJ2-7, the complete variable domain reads DVKVTQSSRYLVKRTGEKVFLECVQDMDHENMFWYRQDPGLGLRLIYFSYDVKMKEKGDIPEGYSVSREKKERFSLILESASTNQTSMYLCASSSPGTLRYEQYFGPGTRLTVT.

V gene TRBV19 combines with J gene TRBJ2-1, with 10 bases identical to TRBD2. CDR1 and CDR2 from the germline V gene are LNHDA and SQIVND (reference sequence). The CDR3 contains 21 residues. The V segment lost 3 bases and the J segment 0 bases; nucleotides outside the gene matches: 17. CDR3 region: CASSINTGLADRRGSYNEQFF. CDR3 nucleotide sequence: TGTGCCAGTAGTATTAACACCGGACTAGCGGATCGAAGGGGCTCCTACAATGAGCAGTTCTTC.

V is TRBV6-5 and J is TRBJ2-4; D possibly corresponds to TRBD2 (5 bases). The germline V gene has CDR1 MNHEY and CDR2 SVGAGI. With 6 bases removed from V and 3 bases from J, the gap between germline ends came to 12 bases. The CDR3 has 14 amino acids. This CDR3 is CASRQGGGKNIQYF. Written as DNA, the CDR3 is TGTGCCAGCAGACAAGGAGGAGGCAAAAACATTCAGTACTTC.

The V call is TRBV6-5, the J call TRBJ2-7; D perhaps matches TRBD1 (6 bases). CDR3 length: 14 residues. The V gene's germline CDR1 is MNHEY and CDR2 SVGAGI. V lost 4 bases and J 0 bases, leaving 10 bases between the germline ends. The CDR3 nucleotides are TGTGCCAGCAGTTCAAGGACAGACTCCTACGAGCAGTACTTC. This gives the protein CASSSRTDSYEQYF.

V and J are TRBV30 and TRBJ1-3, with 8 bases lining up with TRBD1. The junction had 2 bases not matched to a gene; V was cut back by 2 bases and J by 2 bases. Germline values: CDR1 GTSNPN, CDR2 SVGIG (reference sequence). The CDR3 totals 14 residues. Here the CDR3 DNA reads TGTGCCTGGAGTAAACAGGGGGCTGGAAACACCATATATTTT. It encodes CAWSKQGAGNTIYF.

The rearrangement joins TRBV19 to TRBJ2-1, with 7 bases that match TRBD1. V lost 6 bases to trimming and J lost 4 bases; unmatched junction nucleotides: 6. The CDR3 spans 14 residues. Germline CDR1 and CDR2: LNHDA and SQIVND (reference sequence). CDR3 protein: CASRSQGIYNEQFF. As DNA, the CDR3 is TGTGCCAGTAGATCACAGGGGATTTACAATGAGCAGTTCTTC.

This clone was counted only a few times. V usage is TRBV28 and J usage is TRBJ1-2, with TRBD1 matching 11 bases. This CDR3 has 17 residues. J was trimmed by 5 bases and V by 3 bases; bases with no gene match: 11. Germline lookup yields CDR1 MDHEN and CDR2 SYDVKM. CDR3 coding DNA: TGTGCCAGCAGTTTCCGCGGGACAGGGGGACGTAGGTATGGCTACACCTTC. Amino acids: CASSFRGTGGRRYGYTF.

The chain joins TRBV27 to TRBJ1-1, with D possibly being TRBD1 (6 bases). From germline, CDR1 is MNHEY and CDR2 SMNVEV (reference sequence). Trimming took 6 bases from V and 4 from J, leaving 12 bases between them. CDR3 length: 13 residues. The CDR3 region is CASRAGDGTEAFF. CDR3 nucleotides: TGTGCCAGCAGGGCAGGGGACGGCACTGAAGCTTTCTTT.

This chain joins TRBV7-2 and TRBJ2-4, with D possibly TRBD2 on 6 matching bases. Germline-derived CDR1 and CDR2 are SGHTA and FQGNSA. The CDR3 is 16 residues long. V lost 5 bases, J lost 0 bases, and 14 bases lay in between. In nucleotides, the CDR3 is TGTGCCAGCAGCCCGACTAGTTTCTTAGCCAAAAACATTCAGTACTTC. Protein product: CASSPTSFLAKNIQYF.

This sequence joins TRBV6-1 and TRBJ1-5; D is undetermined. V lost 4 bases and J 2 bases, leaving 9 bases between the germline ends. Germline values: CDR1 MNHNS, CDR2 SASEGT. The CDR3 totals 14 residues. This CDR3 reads CASSVRGGNQPQHF. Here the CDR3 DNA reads TGTGCCAGCAGTGTGCGGGGAGGCAATCAGCCCCAGCATTTT.

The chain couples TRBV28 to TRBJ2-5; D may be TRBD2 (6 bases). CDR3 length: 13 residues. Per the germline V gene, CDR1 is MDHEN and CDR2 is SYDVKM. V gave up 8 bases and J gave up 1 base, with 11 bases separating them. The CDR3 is CASGTGGQETQYF. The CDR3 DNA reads TGTGCCAGCGGTACCGGGGGCCAAGAGACCCAGTACTTC.

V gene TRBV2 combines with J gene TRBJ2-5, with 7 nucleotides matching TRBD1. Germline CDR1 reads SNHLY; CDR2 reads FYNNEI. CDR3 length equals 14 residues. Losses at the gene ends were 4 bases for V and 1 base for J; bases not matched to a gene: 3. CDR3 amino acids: CASSGQGLQETQYF. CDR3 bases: TGTGCCAGCAGTGGACAGGGCCTCCAAGAGACCCAGTACTTC. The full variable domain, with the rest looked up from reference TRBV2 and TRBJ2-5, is EPEVTQTPSHQVTQMGQEVILRCVPISNHLYFYWYRQILGQKVEFLVSFYNNEISEKSEIFDDQFSVERPDGSNFTLKIRSTKLEDSAMYFCASSGQGLQETQYFGPGTRLLVL.

The CDR3 DNA follows: TGCGCCAGCAGCCCCCGGGGGACAGATACGCAGTATTTT. It is translated as CASSPRGTDTQYF. The chain combines TRBV10-2 with TRBJ2-3; D perhaps matches TRBD2 (6 bases). CDR3 size: 13 residues. Trimming shortened V by 6 bases and J by 3 bases, and 10 bases separated the two germline ends. CDR1 and CDR2 from the germline V gene are WSHSY and SAAADI.

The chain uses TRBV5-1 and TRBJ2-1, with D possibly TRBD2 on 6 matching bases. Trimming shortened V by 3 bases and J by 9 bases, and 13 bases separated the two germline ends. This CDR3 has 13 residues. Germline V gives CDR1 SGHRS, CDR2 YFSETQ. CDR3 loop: CASSSRTTVEQFF. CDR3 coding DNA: TGCGCCAGCAGCTCCAGGACTACGGTTGAGCAGTTCTTC.

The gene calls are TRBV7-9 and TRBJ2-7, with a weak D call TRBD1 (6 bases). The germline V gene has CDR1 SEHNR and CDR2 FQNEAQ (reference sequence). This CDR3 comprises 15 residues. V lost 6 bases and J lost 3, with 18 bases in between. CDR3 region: CASSKEDRSVYEQYF. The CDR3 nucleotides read TGTGCCAGCAGTAAAGAAGACAGGTCCGTCTACGAGCAGTACTTC.

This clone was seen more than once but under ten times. CDR3 in DNA: TGTGCCATCAGGGAGACTTACGAGCAGTACTTC. The encoded protein is CAIRETYEQYF. The chain couples TRBV10-3 to TRBJ2-7; D gene ambiguous. The CDR3 extends over 11 amino acids. The V gene's germline CDR1 is ENHRY and CDR2 SYGVKD. V was pared by 6 bases and J by 4 bases, with 7 bases between.

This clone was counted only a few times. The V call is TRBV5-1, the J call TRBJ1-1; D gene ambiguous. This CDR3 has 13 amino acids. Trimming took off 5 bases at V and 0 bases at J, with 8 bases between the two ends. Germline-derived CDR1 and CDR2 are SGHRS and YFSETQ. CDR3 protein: CASREGMNTEAFF. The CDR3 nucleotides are TGCGCCAGCAGGGAGGGAATGAACACTGAAGCTTTCTTT.

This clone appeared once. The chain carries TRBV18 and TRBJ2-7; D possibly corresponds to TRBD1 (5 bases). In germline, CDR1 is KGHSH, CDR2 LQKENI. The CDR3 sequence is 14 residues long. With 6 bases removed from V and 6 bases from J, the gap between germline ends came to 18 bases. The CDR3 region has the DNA TGTGCCAGCTCCGAGATGGGAATAAGGGGCGAGCAGTACTTC. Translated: CASSEMGIRGEQYF. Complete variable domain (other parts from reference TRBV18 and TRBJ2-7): NAGVMQNPRHLVRRRGQEARLRCSPMKGHSHVYWYRQLPEEGLKFMVYLQKENIIDESGMPKERFSAEFPKEGPSILRIQQVVRGDSAAYFCASSEMGIRGEQYFGPGTRLTVT.

The CDR3 region is CASSLRLTSGRALEQYF. Here the CDR3 DNA reads TGTGCCAGCAGCTTACGCTTGACTAGCGGGAGGGCCCTCGAGCAGTACTTC. The chain carries TRBV11-2 and TRBJ2-7; 14 bases agree with TRBD2. The length of the CDR3 is 17 residues. Germline CDR1 reads SGHAT; CDR2 reads FQNNGV. J gave up 6 bases and V 2 bases, and 9 bases lay outside the gene matches. The variable domain in full, with the rest retrieved from reference TRBV11-2 and TRBJ2-7, is EAGVAQSPRYKIIEKRQSVAFWCNPISGHATLYWYQQILGQGPKLLIQFQNNGVVDDSQLPKDRFSAERLKGVDSTLKIQPAKLEDSAVYLCASSLRLTSGRALEQYFGPGTRLTVT.

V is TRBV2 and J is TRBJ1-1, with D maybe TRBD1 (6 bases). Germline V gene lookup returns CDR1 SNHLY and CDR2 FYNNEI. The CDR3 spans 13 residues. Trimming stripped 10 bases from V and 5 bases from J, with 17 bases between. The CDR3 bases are TGTGCCACGATACAGGGAGATGGGACTGAAGCTTTCTTT. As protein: CATIQGDGTEAFF.

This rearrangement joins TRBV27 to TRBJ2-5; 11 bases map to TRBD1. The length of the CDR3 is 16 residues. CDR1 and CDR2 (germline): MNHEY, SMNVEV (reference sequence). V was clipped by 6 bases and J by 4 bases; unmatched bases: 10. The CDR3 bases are TGTGCCAGCAGGCGTGGGACAGGGGGTGGAGGAGAGACCCAGTACTTC. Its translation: CASRRGTGGGGETQYF.

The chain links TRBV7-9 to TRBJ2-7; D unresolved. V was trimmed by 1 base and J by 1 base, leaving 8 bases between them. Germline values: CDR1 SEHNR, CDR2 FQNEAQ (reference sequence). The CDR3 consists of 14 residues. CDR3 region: CASSLDPVSYEQYF. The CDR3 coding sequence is TGTGCCAGCAGCTTAGACCCGGTTTCCTACGAGCAGTACTTC.

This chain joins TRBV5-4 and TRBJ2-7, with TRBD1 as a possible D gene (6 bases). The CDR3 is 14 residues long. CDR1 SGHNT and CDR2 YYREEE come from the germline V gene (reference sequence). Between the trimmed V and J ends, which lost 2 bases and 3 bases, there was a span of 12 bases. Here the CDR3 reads CASSFRGGRYEQYF. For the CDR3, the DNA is TGTGCCAGCAGCTTTCGAGGGGGACGCTACGAGCAGTACTTC.

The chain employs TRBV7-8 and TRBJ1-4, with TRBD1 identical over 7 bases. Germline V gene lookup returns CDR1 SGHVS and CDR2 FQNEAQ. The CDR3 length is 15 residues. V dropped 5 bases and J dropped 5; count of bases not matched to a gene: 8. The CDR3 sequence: CASSGGWGQNEKLFF. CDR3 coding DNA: TGTGCCAGCAGCGGGGGATGGGGACAGAATGAAAAACTGTTTTTT.

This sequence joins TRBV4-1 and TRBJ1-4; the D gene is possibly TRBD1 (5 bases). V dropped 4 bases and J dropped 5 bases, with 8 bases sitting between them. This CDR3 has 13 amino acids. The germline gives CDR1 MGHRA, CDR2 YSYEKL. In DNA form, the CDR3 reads TGCGCCAGCAGCCCCCGACAGAATGAAAAACTGTTTTTT. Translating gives CASSPRQNEKLFF.